This is a list of T cell receptor beta chains from one sample in a study of blood T cell repertoires in COVID-19. Clones were read by immunoSEQ multiplex PCR, and TCRdb kept only the in-frame ones, dropping some. Here the sample spans some 180,000 clones, around 85% being singletons. Specimen: peripheral blood. Every receptor here comes from a woman older than 75 with COVID-19, enrolled during active disease. Each CDR3 is given with its conserved first and last residue. Each record gives: CDR3 DNA, CDR3 protein, clone size, D gene, J gene, V gene. The D gene is left open where the match is weak. Expanded clones get a size class; other rows say once, few or many, or leave the size out.

DNA: TGTGCCAGCAGCGTTCCCGGTCGGGTCGACGAGCAGTACTTC; CDR3: CASSVPGRVDEQYF; size: NA; D: NA; J: TRBJ2-7; V: TRBV28
DNA: TGTGCCAGCAGCCCCATCCGGGTTGGCTTAGAGACCCAGTACTTC; CDR3: CASSPIRVGLETQYF; size: NA; D: NA; J: TRBJ2-5; V: TRBV3-1/TRBV3-2
DNA: TGTGCCAGTAGTGCCACAGGGGGAGAATATGGTGGCTACACCTTC; CDR3: CASSATGGEYGGYTF; size: once; D: TRBD1; J: TRBJ1-2; V: TRBV19
DNA: TGTGCCAGCAGTGCCCGGACTAGCGGGAGGCTGGATGAGCAGTTCTTC; CDR3: CASSARTSGRLDEQFF; size: once; D: TRBD2; J: TRBJ2-1; V: TRBV2
DNA: TGTGCCAGCAGCCAACATACAGGGGGTTACGCTGAAGCTTTCTTT; CDR3: CASSQHTGGYAEAFF; size: few; D: TRBD1; J: TRBJ1-1; V: TRBV14
DNA: TGTGCCACCTCAGTCGCCCAGGCGAACACCGGGGAGCTGTTTTTT; CDR3: CATSVAQANTGELFF; size: NA; D: NA; J: TRBJ2-2; V: TRBV18
DNA: TGTGCCAGCAGTTTATCCACCCAGGGACTAGCGGGAGGGTACAATGAGCAGTTCTTC; CDR3: CASSLSTQGLAGGYNEQFF; size: once; D: TRBD2; J: TRBJ2-1; V: TRBV28
DNA: TGTGCCAGCTCACCTGAGAGGGTTGGAAAACTGTTTTTT; CDR3: CASSPERVGKLFF; size: NA; D: NA; J: TRBJ1-4; V: TRBV18
DNA: TGCGCCAGCAGCTTGGTTGCGGGACCCCCCTCCGAGCAGTACTTC; CDR3: CASSLVAGPPSEQYF; size: NA; D: NA; J: TRBJ2-7; V: TRBV5-1
DNA: TGTGCCAGCAGCCGGGACAGGGCACGATCTAACTATGGCTACACCTTC; CDR3: CASSRDRARSNYGYTF; size: NA; D: TRBD1; J: TRBJ1-2; V: TRBV28
DNA: TGTGCCAGCAGTGAAAGGACAGGGGGGGTCACTGAAGCTTTCTTT; CDR3: CASSERTGGVTEAFF; size: NA; D: TRBD1; J: TRBJ1-1; V: TRBV6-1
DNA: TGTGCCAGTAGTATAGCGGTGAAGGCTTTCTTT; CDR3: CASSIAVKAFF; size: NA; D: NA; J: TRBJ1-1; V: TRBV19
DNA: TGTGCCAGCAGCTTGGTAGGCCGGACAGGCGGCTCCTACGAGCAGTACTTC; CDR3: CASSLVGRTGGSYEQYF; size: NA; D: TRBD1; J: TRBJ2-7; V: TRBV5-4
DNA: TGCGCCAGCAGCCCTCAGGGGGCTGGTGGCTACACCTTC; CDR3: CASSPQGAGGYTF; size: NA; D: TRBD1; J: TRBJ1-2; V: TRBV5-1
DNA: TGTGCCAGTGGGACACCGTCTGGAAACACCATATATTTT; CDR3: CASGTPSGNTIYF; size: NA; D: NA; J: TRBJ1-3; V: TRBV28
DNA: TGTGCCAGCAGCCGCGTCTCCGCGGGGGGCAACGTCCTGACTTTC; CDR3: CASSRVSAGGNVLTF; size: NA; D: TRBD2; J: TRBJ2-6; V: TRBV7-3
DNA: TGCGCCAGCAGTGATCACTCGGGACTAGCGGGAGTCGGGGCGGCCGGGGAGCTGTTTTTT; CDR3: CASSDHSGLAGVGAAGELFF; size: NA; D: TRBD2; J: TRBJ2-2; V: TRBV10-2
DNA: TGCGCCAGCAGCTTGGTACAGGGGGACACTGAAGCTTTCTTT; CDR3: CASSLVQGDTEAFF; size: few; D: TRBD1; J: TRBJ1-1; V: TRBV5-1
DNA: TGTGCCAGCAGCCCGGGACAGGGGGCACCCCTCCACTTT; CDR3: CASSPGQGAPLHF; size: once; D: TRBD1; J: TRBJ1-6; V: TRBV12-3/TRBV12-4
DNA: TGCGCCAGCAGCCAAGGGCAGGGCCCGGGGGGTGAGCAGTTCTTC; CDR3: CASSQGQGPGGEQFF; size: NA; D: TRBD2; J: TRBJ2-1; V: TRBV4-1
DNA: TGTGCCAGCAGCGTAGATGGAGGTTATAGTGGCTACACCTTC; CDR3: CASSVDGGYSGYTF; size: NA; D: NA; J: TRBJ1-2; V: TRBV9
DNA: TGTGCCAGCAGCTTAGAGTTTACGGGGGGAAACACCATATATTTT; CDR3: CASSLEFTGGNTIYF; size: NA; D: NA; J: TRBJ1-3; V: TRBV7-8
DNA: TGTGCCAGCAGTCCCAGACAGGGGGGACCCTACAATGAGCAGTTCTTC; CDR3: CASSPRQGGPYNEQFF; size: NA; D: TRBD1; J: TRBJ2-1; V: TRBV27